A selection of T cell receptor beta chains follows, all from one sample in a study of blood T cell repertoires in COVID-19. Assay used: immunoSEQ multiplex PCR; TCRdb lists only in-frame clones, some missing. Among fewer than 200,000 clones listed, less than 85% were seen once. The specimen was peripheral blood. The receptors were gathered from a human donor with acute or convalescent COVID-19. The donor label of this sample is uncertain. Each CDR3 is given without its conserved first and last residue.

CDR3 | J | V
ASSIGTGNTGELF | TRBJ2-2 | TRBV11-2
ASSLASRTEAF | TRBJ1-1 | TRBV7-2
ASSHKTGIAAAF | TRBJ1-1 | TRBV3-1/TRBV3-2
ASSAYMTGGHSGNTIY | TRBJ1-3 | TRBV9
ASSPDRVGGELF | TRBJ2-2 | TRBV18
ASSVVGGGTPTGELF | TRBJ2-2 | TRBV9
ASSPRRDSDTQY | TRBJ2-3 | TRBV18
ASSLSRVPNTEAF | TRBJ1-1 | TRBV7-2
ASTQGQTYGYT | TRBJ1-2 | TRBV7-9
ASSLSGMEGWIDGYT | TRBJ1-2 | TRBV28
ASSQGKGADTQY | TRBJ2-3 | TRBV4-2
AISGTQGAYSPLH | TRBJ1-6 | TRBV10-3
ASSSEAGETQY | TRBJ2-5 | TRBV2
ASSWQSYGYT | TRBJ1-2 | TRBV28
ASSRTVSYEQY | TRBJ2-7 | TRBV6-5
ASGGQVVTEAF | TRBJ1-1 | TRBV7-2
ASSRQLNTEAF | TRBJ1-1 | TRBV6-4
AWSAPGQGGQPQH | TRBJ1-5 | TRBV30
ASSLGGTYEQY | TRBJ2-7 | TRBV5-4
ASSGLAGEQNTGELF | TRBJ2-2 | TRBV5-1
ATWGGAGRNQPQH | TRBJ1-5 | TRBV19
ASSLLAGPANYGYT | TRBJ1-2 | TRBV7-3
ASSVEEGVSRAF | TRBJ1-1 | TRBV9
SAQHGDTRF | TRBJ2-1 | TRBV20-1
ASSDRPSSTDTQY | TRBJ2-3 | TRBV9
ASSFGQENSYEQY | TRBJ2-7 | TRBV5-4
ASSPDDSYGYT | TRBJ1-2 | TRBV18
ASSSYSSSSEQY | TRBJ2-7 | TRBV7-6
AISVQDNTEAF | TRBJ1-1 | TRBV10-3
ASSDGGLRTDTQY | TRBJ2-3 | TRBV10-1
ASSSGTGETEAF | TRBJ1-1 | TRBV11-2
ASSQDDSSAVTGELF | TRBJ2-2 | TRBV4-3
ASSAFPTVSYGYT | TRBJ1-2 | TRBV28
SASGGRRGGTEAF | TRBJ1-1 | TRBV20-1
ASSLDYGVAGYT | TRBJ1-2 | TRBV7-2
SASPQGFVGGYT | TRBJ1-2 | TRBV20-1
ASSERGQGGETQY | TRBJ2-5 | TRBV10-1
ASSFPTGGTHNEQF | TRBJ2-1 | TRBV9
ASSYWIGGTAYEQY | TRBJ2-7 | TRBV6-5
ASSQAQGGQETQY | TRBJ2-5 | TRBV3-1/TRBV3-2
ASSLGSTEKLF | TRBJ1-4 | TRBV5-6
SVPGDRGREQY | TRBJ2-7 | TRBV29-1
ASRADTGELF | TRBJ2-2 | TRBV28
ASSLTGGGYGYT | TRBJ1-2 | TRBV28
ASTLRKSNSPLH | TRBJ1-6 | TRBV6-5
ASSLQFKSGYT | TRBJ1-2 | TRBV6-5
AIREGTGGDETQY | TRBJ2-5 | TRBV10-3
ASSPAEFSNTGELF | TRBJ2-2 | TRBV18
ASSNQEVRNTIY | TRBJ1-3 | TRBV19
ASSPRSPGNNSPLH | TRBJ1-6 | TRBV18
ASSYSREGYYGYT | TRBJ1-2 | TRBV6-6
ASSLAGAPYEQY | TRBJ2-7 | TRBV2
ASSSRDKINSNQPQH | TRBJ1-5 | TRBV7-8
ASYGGLGDTQY | TRBJ2-3 | TRBV12-3/TRBV12-4
ASSPRGFQDTQY | TRBJ2-3 | TRBV9
ASSQPQRYTEAF | TRBJ1-1 | TRBV6-2/TRBV6-3
ASTRTGANTGELF | TRBJ2-2 | TRBV6-5
ASSLLGTGEGYT | TRBJ1-2 | TRBV27
ASSHPSYEQY | TRBJ2-7 | TRBV7-8